This passage covers 13 T cell receptor beta chains from one sample sequenced in a study of blood T cell repertoires in COVID-19. Sequenced by immunoSEQ multiplex PCR; TCRdb stores in-frame clones only, minus some. The data contain about 200,000 clones, 84% of them seen just once; the ten biggest clones take up under 15%. The specimen was peripheral blood. The receptors derive from a human donor in a cohort sampled during active COVID-19.

This clone occurred once. V usage is TRBV6-5 and J usage is TRBJ2-3, with 14 nucleotides matching TRBD2. V shed 8 bases and J 4 bases; nucleotides not matched to a gene: 5. CDR1 is MNHEY, CDR2 SVGAGI, per germline. This CDR3 has 15 residues. The chain's CDR3 is CASQRLAGGADTQYF. Written as DNA, the CDR3 is TGTGCCAGCCAGAGACTAGCGGGAGGGGCAGATACGCAGTATTTT.

This clone was seen just once. The V call is TRBV2, the J call TRBJ1-1, with a tentative D call TRBD1 (6 bases). This CDR3 is 14 amino acids long. The germline V and J ends were trimmed by 8 bases and 2 bases, with 15 bases remaining between them. Germline CDR1 reads SNHLY; CDR2 reads FYNNEI. CDR3 residues: CASARGQHNTEAFF. The CDR3 nucleotides read TGTGCCAGCGCGAGAGGACAGCATAACACTGAAGCTTTCTTT.

The chain joins TRBV30 to TRBJ2-1; D gene ambiguous. The CDR3 sequence is 13 residues long. Trimming pared 0 bases from V and 2 bases from J, leaving 5 bases between. CDR1 and CDR2 from the germline V gene are GTSNPN and SVGIG (reference sequence). The CDR3 DNA follows: TGTGCCTGGAGTGTAGCCGCCTACAATGAGCAGTTCTTC. Translating gives CAWSVAAYNEQFF.

In its sample, this clone was seen a few times. The V gene is TRBV5-5, the J gene TRBJ2-7; D call uncertain. The germline V and J ends were trimmed by 0 bases and 5 bases, with 15 bases remaining between them. The CDR3 runs to 15 residues. In germline, CDR1 is SGHKS, CDR2 YYEKEE (reference sequence). In DNA, the CDR3 is TGTGCCAGCAGCTTGGGTTTATTAGCCCGTGACGAGCAGTACTTC. Protein sequence: CASSLGLLARDEQYF.

This sequence joins TRBV4-2 and TRBJ2-7, with D perhaps TRBD1 (7 bases). Per the germline V gene, CDR1 is LGHNA and CDR2 is YNFKEQ. CDR3 length: 15 residues. V dropped 4 bases and J dropped 6 bases, with 19 bases sitting between them. This CDR3 reads CASSRPGGRASEQYF. The CDR3 bases are TGTGCCAGCAGCCGGCCAGGGGGGCGGGCCTCCGAGCAGTACTTC.

The chain's CDR3 is CASSLNRVHTGELFF. CDR3 nucleotides: TGTGCCAGCAGCTTGAACAGGGTGCACACCGGGGAGCTGTTTTTT. V and J are TRBV7-9 and TRBJ2-2, with D perhaps matching TRBD1 (6 bases). V gave up 3 bases and J gave up 3 bases, with 11 bases separating them. Germline V lookup: CDR1 SEHNR, CDR2 FQNEAQ (reference sequence). CDR3 length equals 15 residues. The variable domain in full, with the rest retrieved from reference TRBV7-9 and TRBJ2-2, is DTGVSQNPRHKITKRGQNVTFRCDPISEHNRLYWYRQTLGQGPEFLTYFQNEAQLEKSRLLSDRFSAERPKGSFSTLEIQRTEQGDSAMYLCASSLNRVHTGELFFGEGSRLTVL.

The V gene is TRBV27, the J gene TRBJ2-7; perhaps TRBD2 as D (5 bases). CDR1 and CDR2 (germline): MNHEY, SMNVEV (reference sequence). Trimming stripped 0 bases from V and 3 bases from J, with 9 bases between. CDR3 length equals 14 residues. The chain's CDR3 is CASSLSRVDYEQYF. In DNA form, the CDR3 reads TGTGCCAGCAGTTTATCGAGGGTAGACTACGAGCAGTACTTC.

The chain combines TRBV19 with TRBJ2-1; 8 nucleotides align to TRBD2. After removal of 3 bases from V and 12 bases from J, the junction contained 7 bases not matched to a gene. The CDR3 runs 13 residues. Per germline, CDR1 LNHDA and CDR2 SQIVND (reference sequence). CDR3 in DNA: TGTGCCAGTAGTATCCTAGCGGGCGCCGTGCAGTTCTTC. This encodes CASSILAGAVQFF.

The rearrangement links TRBV4-2 to TRBJ2-7, with 7 bases lining up with TRBD1. Germline lookup yields CDR1 LGHNA and CDR2 YNFKEQ. The CDR3 has 14 residues. V gave up 1 base and J gave up 3 bases; unmatched junction bases: 3. CDR3 coding DNA: TGTGCCAGCAGCCAAGGGGGACAGAACTACGAGCAGTACTTC. This encodes CASSQGGQNYEQYF.

This clone was observed once. V gene TRBV5-1 combines with J gene TRBJ2-2; a possible D gene is TRBD2 (5 bases). Germline V CDR1 and CDR2: SGHRS, YFSETQ. The CDR3 spans 12 residues. V gave up 5 bases and J gave up 6 bases, with 8 bases separating them. Here the CDR3 reads CASRSRAGELFF. CDR3 nucleotides: TGCGCCAGCAGATCGAGGGCCGGGGAGCTGTTTTTT.

The rearrangement links TRBV6-6 to TRBJ1-3, with D tentatively TRBD1 (5 bases). The CDR3 has 16 amino acids. The germline V and J ends were trimmed by 4 bases and 0 bases, with 13 bases remaining between them. From germline, CDR1 is MNHNY and CDR2 SVGAGI (reference sequence). CDR3 coding DNA: TGTGCCAGCAGTTTCGCGGGACTTACCTCTGGAAACACCATATATTTT. It translates to CASSFAGLTSGNTIYF.

The chain joins TRBV18 to TRBJ2-5; TRBD2 is a possible D gene (6 bases). The CDR3 consists of 17 residues. V was trimmed by 1 base and J by 4 bases, leaving 19 bases between them. Germline CDR1 and CDR2: KGHSH and LQKENI. The CDR3 is CASSPLYGTSMGETQYF. The CDR3 DNA is TGTGCCAGCTCACCACTTTACGGGACTTCGATGGGAGAGACCCAGTACTTC.

The gene calls are TRBV7-9 and TRBJ2-5; possibly TRBD2 for D (6 bases). Germline V gene sequence: CDR1 SEHNR, CDR2 FQNEAQ (reference sequence). The CDR3 runs 16 residues. Trimming took off 6 bases at V and 1 base at J, with 18 bases between the two ends. The CDR3 is CASRRDRVGGQETQYF. Written as DNA, the CDR3 is TGTGCCAGCAGAAGGGACCGGGTCGGGGGCCAAGAGACCCAGTACTTC.